These T cell receptor beta chains were read from a single sample in a study of cytomegalovirus exposure and HLA in healthy donors. This table comes from immunoSEQ multiplex PCR, and its TCRdb copy is limited to in-frame clones, with some not included. The sample has some 70,000 clones; roughly two thirds are singletons. Sequencing was carried out using PBMCs. These receptors came from a male donor in good health and CMV-seropositive. Each CDR3 is given with its conserved first and last residue. Fields, in order: J gene, V gene, clone size, D gene, CDR3 protein, CDR3 DNA. A D gene is named only where the DNA matches it firmly. Size tells how often a clone was seen (once, few, many) or the class of an expanded clone, and some rows leave it out.

>TRBJ2-3|TRBV7-2|NA|TRBD2
CASSPGTSSVDTQYF
TGTGCCAGCAGCCCCGGGACTAGCTCTGTGGATACGCAGTATTTT
>TRBJ2-5|TRBV11-2|NA|NA
CASSTRRRVQETQYF
TGTGCCAGCAGCACCAGACGACGGGTCCAAGAGACCCAGTACTTC
>TRBJ1-2|TRBV5-1|NA|NA
CASSGGDGYGYTF
TGCGCCAGCAGCGGGGGGGACGGGTATGGCTACACCTTC
>TRBJ2-7|TRBV4-1|NA|NA
CASSLRTGGPYEQYF
TGCGCCAGCAGCCTCCGGACCGGGGGGCCCTACGAGCAGTACTTC
>TRBJ2-7|TRBV18|NA|NA
CASSFGQSKSYEQYF
TGTGCCAGCTCATTTGGACAGTCGAAATCCTACGAGCAGTACTTC
>TRBJ2-7|TRBV7-3|few|NA
CASSLTASGEQYF
TGTGCCAGCAGCTTAACCGCTAGTGGCGAGCAGTACTTC
>TRBJ2-3|TRBV9|NA|NA
CASSVGAWGLTDTQYF
TGTGCCAGCAGCGTAGGAGCGTGGGGACTCACAGATACGCAGTATTTT
>TRBJ2-2|TRBV9|NA|NA
CASSPHSGTQNTGELFF
TGTGCCAGCAGCCCACACTCCGGGACTCAGAACACCGGGGAGCTGTTTTTT
>TRBJ2-6|TRBV7-9|NA|NA
CASSLALVRALSGANVLTF
TGTGCCAGCAGCTTAGCGCTGGTCAGGGCCCTCTCTGGGGCCAACGTCCTGACTTTC
>TRBJ1-4|TRBV6-5|NA|NA
CASSSGPSTNEKLFF
TGTGCCAGCAGTTCTGGGCCGTCAACTAATGAAAAACTGTTTTTT
>TRBJ1-2|TRBV6-1|NA|TRBD1
CASSWTGENYGYTF
TGTGCCAGCAGTTGGACAGGGGAAAATTATGGCTACACCTTC
>TRBJ2-2|TRBV18|NA|TRBD2
CASSPPGLAGGTGELFF
TGTGCCAGCTCGCCCCCGGGACTAGCGGGAGGAACCGGGGAGCTGTTTTTT
>TRBJ1-4|TRBV5-1|NA|NA
CASSPDGGWKLFF
TGCGCCAGCAGCCCCGATGGGGGCTGGAAACTGTTTTTT